This is a list of T cell receptor beta chains from one sample in a study of blood T cell repertoires in COVID-19. Generated by immunoSEQ multiplex PCR, the TCRdb table keeps only in-frame clones and is missing some. The profile shows around 250,000 clones, roughly nine tenths of them singletons. The sample taken for sequencing was PBMCs or T cells enriched from blood (not recorded which). The receptors here all came from a human donor in a cohort exposed to, infected with or recovered from COVID-19 (not recorded which). The donor label of this sample is uncertain. Both conserved end residues are part of each CDR3. A D gene is named only where the DNA matches it firmly. A clone size is listed for some rows: how often the clone was seen (once, few, many), or a class if it is expanded.

D | J | V | size | DNA | CDR3
TRBD1 | TRBJ1-4 | TRBV9 | - | TGTGCCAGCAGCGCGGACAGGATTGGTGAAAAACTGTTTTTT | CASSADRIGEKLFF
- | TRBJ2-2 | TRBV11-2 | - | TGTGCCAGCAGCTTACTGCGCGGCACCGGGGAGCTGTTTTTT | CASSLLRGTGELFF
- | TRBJ2-3 | TRBV5-1 | - | TGCGCCAGCAGCGTCGTGGCAGGGGTGTCAGATACGCAGTATTTT | CASSVVAGVSDTQYF
TRBD1 | TRBJ1-1 | TRBV29-1 | - | TGCAGCGTTGAGCTTCAGGGGGCCAACACTGAAGCTTTCTTT | CSVELQGANTEAFF
- | TRBJ1-1 | TRBV6-5 | - | TGTGCCAGCAGTTACTCCGGGACTAACACTGAAGCTTTCTTT | CASSYSGTNTEAFF
TRBD1 | TRBJ2-5 | TRBV19 | - | TGTGCCAGTAGTATAACAGGGGGCAACCAAGAGACCCAGTACTTC | CASSITGGNQETQYF
- | TRBJ2-5 | TRBV7-3 | - | TGTGCCAGCAGCTATAAAGAGACCCAGTACTTC | CASSYKETQYF
TRBD1 | TRBJ1-1 | TRBV27 | few | TGTGCCAGCAGTAGACAGACCGGGACAGGGGTCACTGAAGCTTTCTTT | CASSRQTGTGVTEAFF
- | TRBJ2-7 | TRBV7-2 | - | TGTGCCAGCAGCTTAGATCCGCGGAGCTCCTACGAGCAGTACTTC | CASSLDPRSSYEQYF
TRBD1 | TRBJ1-2 | TRBV2 | - | TGTGCCAGCAGTGAGGGACAGGGGAACTATGGCTACACCTTC | CASSEGQGNYGYTF
TRBD1 | TRBJ1-2 | TRBV4-3 | - | TGCGCCAGCAGCCAAGGAGTCCCGGGACAGGGGTCGGGGGCTGGCTACACCTTC | CASSQGVPGQGSGAGYTF
TRBD1 | TRBJ1-2 | TRBV5-1 | - | TGCGCCAGCAGCCATTTCGGACAGGGAAGCAACTATGGCTACACCTTC | CASSHFGQGSNYGYTF
TRBD1 | TRBJ1-5 | TRBV5-6 | - | TGTGCCAGCAGCCCACCAGCGGACAGGTTTATCTGCAGCAATCAGCCCCAGCATTTT | CASSPPADRFICSNQPQHF
TRBD1 | TRBJ1-1 | TRBV7-9 | few | TGTGCCAGCAGCCGGGACAGGAGGACTGAAGCTTTCTTT | CASSRDRRTEAFF
TRBD2 | TRBJ2-5 | TRBV2 | - | TGTGCCAGCACTCCTGGGACTAGCGGGAGACAAGAGACCCAGTACTTC | CASTPGTSGRQETQYF
- | TRBJ1-4 | TRBV4-2 | - | TGTGCCAGCAGCCAAGAAGGGCGGACAGCTGACAATGAAAAACTGTTTTTT | CASSQEGRTADNEKLFF
- | TRBJ2-1 | TRBV24-1 | once | TGTGCCACCAGTGATTTGCAGCTAGGGCAGTTCTTC | CATSDLQLGQFF
TRBD2 | TRBJ2-3 | TRBV4-1 | - | TGCGCCAGCAGCCAGCCGCTAGGGACTAGCATGGGTGATACGCAGTATTTT | CASSQPLGTSMGDTQYF
- | TRBJ2-7 | TRBV7-9 | - | TGTGCCAGCAGCTCTTCAGTGGAGGGGGCGCGGGAGCAGTACTTC | CASSSSVEGAREQYF
TRBD1 | TRBJ1-2 | TRBV7-9 | - | TGTGCCAGCAGCTTAGTGGTGGACAGGGGGCGCCGTGGCTACACCTTC | CASSLVVDRGRRGYTF
- | TRBJ1-2 | TRBV6-2/TRBV6-3 | - | TGTGCCAGCAGTTTCCACAGGGCCAGGACAGAGGGCTACACCTTC | CASSFHRARTEGYTF
TRBD1 | TRBJ1-5 | TRBV19 | - | TGTGCCAGTAGTATATACCGACAGGGCGATCAGCCCCAGCATTTT | CASSIYRQGDQPQHF
- | TRBJ1-3 | TRBV11-2 | - | TGTGCCAGCAGCTTTGGCCACTCTGGAAACACCATATATTTT | CASSFGHSGNTIYF
TRBD1 | TRBJ1-1 | TRBV7-9 | once | TGTGCCAGCAGCCGGGACAGGGACGGTGAAGCTTTCTTT | CASSRDRDGEAFF
- | TRBJ1-3 | TRBV4-1 | - | TGCGCCAGCAGCCAGGCGTTGGACAGCTCTGGAAACACCATATATTTT | CASSQALDSSGNTIYF
- | TRBJ1-3 | TRBV14 | - | TGTGCCAGCAGCCAAGATCTCGGGAGCACCATATATTTT | CASSQDLGSTIYF
- | TRBJ1-1 | TRBV3-1/TRBV3-2 | - | TGTGCCAGCAGCCTTACTATGAACACTGAAGCTTTCTTT | CASSLTMNTEAFF
TRBD1 | TRBJ2-7 | TRBV15 | - | TGTGCCACCAGCAGAGATAGAGGGGGCGCGTACGAGCAGTACTTC | CATSRDRGGAYEQYF
TRBD1 | TRBJ2-3 | TRBV24-1 | - | TGTGCCACCAGCACAACGGGACAGGGGAGCACAGATACGCAGTATTTT | CATSTTGQGSTDTQYF
- | TRBJ2-7 | TRBV6-5 | - | TGTGCCAGCGCCCCCGTGGGGGCTGGAGACGAGCAGTACTTC | CASAPVGAGDEQYF
TRBD1 | TRBJ1-1 | TRBV30 | - | TGTGCCTGGATAGGACAGGTGAACACTGAAGCTTTCTTT | CAWIGQVNTEAFF
- | TRBJ2-5 | TRBV29-1 | - | TGCAGCGTTGAACTGGGCGGGGGCAATTGGGAGACCCAGTACTTC | CSVELGGGNWETQYF
- | TRBJ2-2 | TRBV3-1/TRBV3-2 | few | TGTGCCAGCAGCCAGAGGGACACCGGGGAGCTGTTTTTT | CASSQRDTGELFF
- | TRBJ2-6 | TRBV29-1 | - | TGCAGCGCGCAGGGTTCAGGGAACTCTGGGGCCAACGTCCTGACTTTC | CSAQGSGNSGANVLTF
- | TRBJ1-2 | TRBV7-9 | - | TGTGCCAGCAGCTCCTACCTCCAGCCCGGGAGAAGAGGGGGCTACACCTTC | CASSSYLQPGRRGGYTF